This T cell receptor beta chain is drawn from a study of early T cells in non-severe SARS-CoV-2 infection. The study's findings and limits: VDJdb-based annotation leaned toward anti-spike CD8 responses and missed private and CD4 specificities.

Germline lookup yields CDR1 KGHSH and CDR2 LQKENI. Trimming shortened V by 4 bases and J by 4 bases, and 11 bases separated the two germline ends. CDR3 length: 13 residues. The TCR library protocol attached unique molecular identifiers to the individual cDNA molecules. Each CDR3 protein gets one entry after TCRdb re-called the 5' RACE reads with MiXCR. The sample contains some 30,000 distinct CDR3 sequences, 5.5% to 7% of which appear only once. This clonotype came up many times. Its antigen is still unknown. The gene calls are TRBV18 and TRBJ2-7; D might be TRBD2 (5 bases). The TCR sequence derives from an adult who was a healthcare worker with PCR-confirmed SARS-CoV-2 infection or an uninfected control (not recorded which). The sequencing sample was made of whole blood. The CDR3 bases are TGTGCCAGCTCACTCGGCACGGGGTACGAGCAGTACTTC. Amino acid sequence: CASSLGTGYEQYF.